The present TCR beta chain was sequenced within a study of CD8 T cells in Susac syndrome. A word on this clonotype: An end of the junction does not agree with germline; a read error may underlie this.

With random hexamers, reverse transcription was performed on about 0.5 to 1 ug of RNA. TCRdb reprocessed the immunoSEQ multiplex PCR reads via MiXCR and lists one record per CDR3 protein. The data show approximately 210,000 distinct CDR3 sequences, 94% seen once. Germline CDR1 and CDR2: MNHEY and SVGEGT. The CDR3 is made up of 12 amino acids. The source of this sequence is a human donor with Susac syndrome. The sequencing input was CD4+ T cells from PBMCs. V usage is TRBV6-2 or TRBV6-3 and J usage is TRBJ2-2; no definite D call. The CDR3 sequence is CASTYSSGELFF. The CDR3 nucleotides are TGTGCCAGCACTTACAGCTCCGGGGAGCTGTTTTTT.